This T cell receptor beta chain came from a study of T cell responses to AZD1222 COVID-19 vaccine. Trimming took off 5 bases at V and 6 bases at J, with 10 bases between the two ends. The length of the CDR3 is 12 residues. Germline V lookup: CDR1 SGHAT, CDR2 FQDESV (reference sequence). The repertoire was sequenced with immunoSEQ multiplex PCR; TCRdb's copy has only in-frame clones and lacks some. The sample consists of about 110,000 clones, roughly 90% of them appearing once. The chain links TRBV11-1 to TRBJ1-1; no definite D call. This clonotype was obtained from an adult in good health. Material: peripheral blood, obtained on day 0 of MenACWY control vaccination. CDR3 in DNA: TGTGCCAGCAGCGGACTAGCTGCTGAAGCTTTCTTT. Its protein product is CASSGLAAEAFF.